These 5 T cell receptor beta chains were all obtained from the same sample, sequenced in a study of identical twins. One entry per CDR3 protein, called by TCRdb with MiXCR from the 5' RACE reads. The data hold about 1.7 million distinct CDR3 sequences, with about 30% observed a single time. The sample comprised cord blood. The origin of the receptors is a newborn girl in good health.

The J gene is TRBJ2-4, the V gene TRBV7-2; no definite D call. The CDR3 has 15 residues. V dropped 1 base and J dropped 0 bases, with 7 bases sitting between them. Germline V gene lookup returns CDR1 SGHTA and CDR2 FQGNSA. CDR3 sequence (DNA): TGTGCCAGCAGCTTAGGCAGCGCAGCCAAAAACATTCAGTACTTC. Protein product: CASSLGSAAKNIQYF.

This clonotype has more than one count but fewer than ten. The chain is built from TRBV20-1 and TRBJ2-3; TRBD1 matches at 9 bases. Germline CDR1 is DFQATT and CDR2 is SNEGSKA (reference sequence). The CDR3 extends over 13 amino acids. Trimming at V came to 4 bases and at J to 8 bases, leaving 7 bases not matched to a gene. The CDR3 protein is CSATRDRDGTQYF. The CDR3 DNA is TGCAGTGCTACCCGGGACAGGGATGGTACGCAGTATTTT.

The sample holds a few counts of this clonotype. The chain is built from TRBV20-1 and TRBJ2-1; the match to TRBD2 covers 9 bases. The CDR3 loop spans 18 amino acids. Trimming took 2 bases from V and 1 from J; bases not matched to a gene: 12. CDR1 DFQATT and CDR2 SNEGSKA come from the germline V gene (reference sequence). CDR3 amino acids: CSARWFGGGASSYNEQFF. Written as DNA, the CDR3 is TGCAGTGCTAGATGGTTCGGCGGGGGGGCCTCATCCTACAATGAGCAGTTCTTC.

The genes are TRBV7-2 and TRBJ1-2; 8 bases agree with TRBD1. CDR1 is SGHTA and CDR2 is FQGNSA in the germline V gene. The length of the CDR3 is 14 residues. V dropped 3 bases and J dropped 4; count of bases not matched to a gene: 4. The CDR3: CASSLDRARYGYTF. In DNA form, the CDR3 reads TGTGCCAGCAGCTTGGACAGGGCCCGCTATGGCTACACCTTC.

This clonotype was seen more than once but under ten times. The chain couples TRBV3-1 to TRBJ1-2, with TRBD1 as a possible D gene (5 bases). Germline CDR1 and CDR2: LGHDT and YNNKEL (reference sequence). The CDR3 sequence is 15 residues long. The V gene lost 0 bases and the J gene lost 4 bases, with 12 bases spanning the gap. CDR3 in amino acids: CASSQEGGDAYGYTF. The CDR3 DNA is TGTGCCAGCAGCCAAGAGGGGGGGGATGCCTATGGCTACACCTTC.